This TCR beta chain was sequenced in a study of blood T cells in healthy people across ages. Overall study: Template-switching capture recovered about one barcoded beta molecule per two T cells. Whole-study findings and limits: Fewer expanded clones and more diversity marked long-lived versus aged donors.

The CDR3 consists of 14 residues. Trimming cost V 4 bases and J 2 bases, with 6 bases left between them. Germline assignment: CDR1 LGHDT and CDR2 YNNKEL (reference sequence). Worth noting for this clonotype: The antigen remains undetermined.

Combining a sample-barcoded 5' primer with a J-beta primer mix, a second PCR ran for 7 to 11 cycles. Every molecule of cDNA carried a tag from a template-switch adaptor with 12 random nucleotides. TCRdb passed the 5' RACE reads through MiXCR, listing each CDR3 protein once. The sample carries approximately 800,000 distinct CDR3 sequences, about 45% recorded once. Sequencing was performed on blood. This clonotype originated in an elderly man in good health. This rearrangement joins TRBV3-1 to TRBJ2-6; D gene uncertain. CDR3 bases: TGTGCCAGCAGCCGGGGAACTGGGGCCAACGTCCTGACTTTC. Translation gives CASSRGTGANVLTF.